The clone carrying this T cell receptor beta chain showed up many times. Taking roughly 20-32 mg of unsorted bulk tissue, the authors co-extracted RNA and DNA. Patients were chronically HBV-infected and treatment-naive. Trimming stripped 4 bases from V and 5 bases from J, with 15 bases between. Germline V gives CDR1 MNHEY, CDR2 SVGAGI. The CDR3 spans 14 residues. The sample is drawn from a study of tumor-infiltrating lymphocytes in primary liver carcinoma. For the study at large: Tumors measured roughly 4.2 to 10 cm and were stage T1-T3 N0M0.

A constant-region primer served to make TCR beta cDNA from approximately 490 ng total RNA. Slightly modified ARM-PCR with three nested multiplex PCR rounds yielded TCR beta libraries. It was with TRBV1-TRBV30 forward primers and a C-beta reverse primer that the first two PCR rounds were run, at 10 to 11 cycles each. TCRdb re-derived calls from the multiplex PCR reads in MiXCR, one entry per CDR3 protein. Here the sample spans 100,000 or so distinct CDR3 sequences, more than 65% being singletons. This receptor was identified in a woman aged 60 to 75 with primary liver carcinoma and hepatitis B virus infection. The V call is TRBV6-5, the J call TRBJ2-7, with D maybe TRBD1 (6 bases). The sequenced material came from liver tumor tissue from sampling region 2. Specified subset: tumor region T2, inferior pole. In nucleotides, the CDR3 is TGTGCCAGCAGTTCAGCAGGGGATCGCAACGAGCAGTACTTC. Residues: CASSSAGDRNEQYF.